The subject of this entry is one T cell receptor (beta chain). The data belong to a study of T cells in Graves' hyperthyroidism and ophthalmopathy. CDR3 length equals 15 residues. CDR1 and CDR2 from the germline V gene are MGHRA and YSYEKL. With 1 base clipped from V and 4 bases from J, the junction kept 6 bases outside the gene matches. RNA transcripts yielded amplified TCR beta CDR3 regions. The HTBI primer set served for first-round RT-PCR of the TCR CDR3. TCRdb called the multiplex PCR reads again in MiXCR, with one record for every CDR3 protein. The sample has approximately 630,000 distinct CDR3 sequences, about 16% seen once.

This clonotype was obtained from a woman in her twenties or thirties with Graves' hyperthyroidism. The sample comprised blood. The genes are TRBV4-1 and TRBJ1-2, with TRBD1 identical over 7 bases. DNA for the CDR3: TGCGCCAGCAGCCAAGGTTACGCAGGGGGCTATGGCTACACCTTC. It encodes CASSQGYAGGYGYTF.